The 22 T cell receptor beta chains below all came from one sample that was sequenced in a study of blood T cell repertoires in COVID-19. Libraries were prepared by immunoSEQ multiplex PCR; TCRdb keeps only in-frame clonotypes and omits some of them. The sample has about 220,000 clones, about 83% seen once. Source material: PBMCs or T cells enriched from blood (not recorded which). The receptors come from a woman aged 40 to 49 who had recovered from COVID-19.

The J gene is TRBJ1-5, the V gene TRBV6-5; D is uncertain. Germline loops: CDR1 MNHEY, CDR2 SVGAGI. The CDR3 runs 15 residues. V lost 2 bases to trimming and J lost 1 base, with 9 bases between them. CDR3 sequence reads: CASSYRAGSNQPQHF. CDR3 DNA sequence: TGTGCCAGCAGTTACAGGGCGGGGAGCAATCAGCCCCAGCATTTT.

The CDR3: CASSPNIGQGESRGYEQYF. For the CDR3, the DNA is TGTGCCAGCTCACCAAACATTGGACAGGGGGAGAGTCGGGGATACGAGCAGTACTTC. The J gene is TRBJ2-7, the V gene TRBV18; 10 bases line up with TRBD1. This CDR3 spans 19 amino acids. Looked up from germline, CDR1 is KGHSH and CDR2 is LQKENI. Trimming took 2 bases from V and 4 from J; bases not matched to a gene: 17.

The chain joins TRBV7-2 to TRBJ1-2, with 7 bases that match TRBD1. The CDR3 is made up of 13 amino acids. The V segment lost 2 bases and the J segment 6 bases; nucleotides outside the gene matches: 3. Germline V gene lookup returns CDR1 SGHTA and CDR2 FQGNSA. This chain's CDR3 is CASSLTGADGYTF. The CDR3 nucleotides are TGTGCCAGCAGCTTAACAGGGGCGGATGGCTACACCTTC.

The CDR3 protein is CASGRTTPYNEQFF. CDR3 DNA sequence: TGTGCTAGTGGTCGGACTACCCCCTACAATGAGCAGTTCTTC. The chain combines TRBV12-5 with TRBJ2-1; D may be TRBD2 (6 bases). V was cut by 5 bases and J by 2 bases, with 10 bases left in between. Germline CDR1 is LGHNT and CDR2 is FRNRAP. The length of the CDR3 is 14 residues.

The rearrangement uses TRBV12-5 and TRBJ2-1, with 11 bases lining up with TRBD2. This CDR3 comprises 17 residues. V lost 0 bases, J lost 7 bases, and 8 bases stayed unmatched. Germline CDR1 reads LGHNT; CDR2 reads FRNRAP. CDR3 sequence: CASGLVLASGGPNEQFF. CDR3 bases: TGTGCTAGTGGTTTGGTCCTCGCTAGCGGGGGGCCGAATGAGCAGTTCTTC.

The chain recombines TRBV28 with TRBJ2-6; possible D gene TRBD1, 6 bases. In germline, CDR1 is MDHEN, CDR2 SYDVKM. Deletions cut 5 bases from V and 0 bases from J, with 20 bases between. This CDR3 has 19 amino acids. CDR3 protein: CASSPGTETGLSGANVLTF. The DNA of the CDR3 is TGTGCCAGCAGTCCAGGAACGGAAACAGGGCTCTCTGGGGCCAACGTCCTGACTTTC.

The chain has TRBV18 and TRBJ2-5; D is uncertain. There are 14 residues in the CDR3. Germline-derived CDR1 and CDR2 are KGHSH and LQKENI. Trimming removed 0 bases from V and 3 bases from J, with 8 bases in between. CDR3 protein: CASSPPNRKETQYF. Written as DNA, the CDR3 is TGTGCCAGCTCACCACCAAACAGAAAAGAGACCCAGTACTTC.

The chain is built from TRBV6-2 or TRBV6-3 and TRBJ2-1; 10 positions agree with TRBD1. This CDR3 is 14 amino acids long. V lost 6 bases, J lost 3 bases, and 2 bases stayed unmatched. Per germline, CDR1 MNHEY and CDR2 SVGEGT. As DNA, the CDR3 is TGTGCCAGCAGCAGGGACAGGGGCTACAATGAGCAGTTCTTC. Protein sequence: CASSRDRGYNEQFF.

J is TRBJ2-3 and V is TRBV7-9; the match to TRBD2 covers 8 bases. The CDR3 is 15 amino acids. The germline V gene encodes CDR1 SEHNR and CDR2 FQNEAQ (reference sequence). The V segment lost 5 bases and the J segment 3 bases; nucleotides outside the gene matches: 7. The CDR3 nucleotides read TGTGCCAGCAGCGCAGCGGGAGTGTCGACAGATACGCAGTATTTT. It codes for CASSAAGVSTDTQYF.

The chain has TRBV5-6 and TRBJ1-2; TRBD1 aligns across 8 bases. Germline loops: CDR1 SGHDT, CDR2 YYEEEE. V trimming: 0 bases; J trimming: 8 bases; junction bases outside the gene matches: 6. The CDR3 has 14 amino acids. The CDR3 region has the DNA TGTGCCAGCAGCTTGGCAGGGGGCCCGTTAGGCTACACCTTC. This codes for CASSLAGGPLGYTF.

In DNA form, the CDR3 reads TGTGCCAGCTCAAGGGACAGCTATTATGGCTACACCTTC. Protein: CASSRDSYYGYTF. This chain joins TRBV18 and TRBJ1-2, with 7 bases matching TRBD1. Germline-derived CDR1 and CDR2 are KGHSH and LQKENI. The V and J ends lost 5 bases and 5 bases, in that order; junction bases with no gene match: 5. This CDR3 region has 13 residues.

The V gene is TRBV10-2, the J gene TRBJ2-7; no firm D call. Trimming pared 3 bases from V and 4 bases from J, leaving 4 bases between. The germline V gene encodes CDR1 WSHSY and CDR2 SAAADI. The CDR3 has 11 amino acids. Here the CDR3 DNA reads TGCGCCAGCAGTGACCAGTACGAGCAGTACGTC. It specifies CASSDQYEQYV.

This chain joins TRBV29-1 and TRBJ1-1, with 7 bases identical to TRBD1. The CDR3 runs to 14 residues. V shed 4 bases and J 5 bases; nucleotides not matched to a gene: 10. The germline V gene has CDR1 SQVTM and CDR2 ANQGSEA. The CDR3, as DNA: TGCAGCGTTGCCTCTCAGGGGGTAGCTACTGAAGCTTTCTTT. It specifies CSVASQGVATEAFF.

This chain connects TRBV27 to TRBJ2-1; 10 bases match TRBD1. Germline CDR1 reads MNHEY; CDR2 reads SMNVEV (reference sequence). Losses at the gene ends were 4 bases for V and 7 bases for J; bases not matched to a gene: 4. The CDR3 spans 14 residues. The CDR3 protein is CASSWDRGGNEQFF. The CDR3 DNA reads TGTGCCAGCAGTTGGGACAGGGGAGGGAATGAGCAGTTCTTC.

The chain couples TRBV2 to TRBJ1-5; TRBD1 agrees at 8 bases. The CDR3 consists of 15 residues. Germline trimming cut 4 bases from V and 2 bases from J; bases unmatched to any gene: 4. CDR1 and CDR2 from the germline V gene are SNHLY and FYNNEI. The CDR3 is CASSGTGMGNQPQHF. The DNA of the CDR3 is TGTGCCAGCAGTGGGACAGGGATGGGCAATCAGCCCCAGCATTTT. The full variable domain, in which reference TRBV2 and TRBJ1-5 provide the parts outside the CDR3, is EPEVTQTPSHQVTQMGQEVILRCVPISNHLYFYWYRQILGQKVEFLVSFYNNEISEKSEIFDDQFSVERPDGSNFTLKIRSTKLEDSAMYFCASSGTGMGNQPQHFGDGTRLSIL.

The chain links TRBV30 to TRBJ1-2; 8 bases agree with TRBD1. V was clipped by 1 base and J by 7 bases; unmatched bases: 5. The CDR3 is 13 amino acids. Germline V CDR1 and CDR2: GTSNPN, SVGIG (reference sequence). The CDR3 reads CAWSAGGRGGYTF. The CDR3 region has the DNA TGTGCCTGGAGTGCAGGGGGCAGGGGTGGCTACACCTTC. The variable domain in full, with the rest retrieved from reference TRBV30 and TRBJ1-2, is SQTIHQWPATLVQPVGSPLSLECTVEGTSNPNLYWYRQAAGRGLQLLFYSVGIGQISSEVPQNLSASRPQDRQFILSSKKLLLSDSGFYLCAWSAGGRGGYTFGSGTRLTVV.

In its sample, this clone was seen a few times. The chain combines TRBV7-8 with TRBJ1-1; D possibly corresponds to TRBD1 (5 bases). The CDR3 extends over 14 amino acids. Trimming stripped 2 bases from V and 11 bases from J, with 18 bases between. The germline V gene has CDR1 SGHVS and CDR2 FQNEAQ. CDR3 coding DNA: TGTGCCAGCAGCTTATCCTATGGGGACTTTTCGGCTTTCTTT. It codes for CASSLSYGDFSAFF.

V is TRBV5-1 and J is TRBJ1-6; possibly TRBD1 for D (6 bases). Germline V gene data show CDR1 as SGHRS and CDR2 as YFSETQ. The CDR3 has 14 residues. V was cut by 5 bases and J by 5 bases, with 11 bases left in between. The CDR3 DNA reads TGCGCCAGCAGTCCGGCAGGGGATAATTCACCCCTCCACTTT. Translated, it gives CASSPAGDNSPLHF.

The CDR3 sequence is CASSLVAGAQNIQYF. As DNA, the CDR3 is TGTGCCAGCAGCTTAGTCGCGGGAGCACAAAACATTCAGTACTTC. The chain has TRBV7-2 and TRBJ2-4; 7 bases agree with TRBD2. Germline-derived CDR1 and CDR2 are SGHTA and FQGNSA. This CDR3 has 15 residues. With 1 base clipped from V and 5 bases from J, the junction kept 5 bases outside the gene matches.

The genes are TRBV6-2 or TRBV6-3 and TRBJ2-5, with 7 bases identical to TRBD1. Trimming cost V 5 bases and J 1 base; bases outside gene matches: 16. The CDR3 length is 18 residues. Germline CDR1 MNHEY, CDR2 SVGEGT. CDR3 region: CASSNIVGRDRAQETQYF. CDR3 coding DNA: TGTGCCAGCAGTAATATAGTCGGTCGTGACAGGGCCCAAGAGACCCAGTACTTC.

The chain joins TRBV3-1 (or the pseudogene TRBV3-2) to TRBJ1-4; 10 positions match TRBD1. Germline V gives CDR1 LGHDT, CDR2 YNNKEL (reference sequence). The CDR3 covers 18 residues. V dropped 4 bases and J dropped 6; count of bases not matched to a gene: 14. The CDR3 DNA reads TGTGCCAGCAGCCTCTTCCGGGACAGGGGAAGTAACGATGAAAAACTGTTTTTT. Translating gives CASSLFRDRGSNDEKLFF.

The rearrangement uses TRBV9 and TRBJ1-2, with D perhaps TRBD1 (5 bases). The germline gives CDR1 SGDLS, CDR2 YYNGEE. The CDR3 extends over 17 amino acids. The ends were cut back, 4 bases at V and 6 bases at J, with 25 bases in the middle. The CDR3 DNA reads as TGTGCCAGCAGCTCTGTAGGAGACTCACCCTGGGGGGATGGCTACACCTTC. The encoded protein is CASSSVGDSPWGDGYTF.